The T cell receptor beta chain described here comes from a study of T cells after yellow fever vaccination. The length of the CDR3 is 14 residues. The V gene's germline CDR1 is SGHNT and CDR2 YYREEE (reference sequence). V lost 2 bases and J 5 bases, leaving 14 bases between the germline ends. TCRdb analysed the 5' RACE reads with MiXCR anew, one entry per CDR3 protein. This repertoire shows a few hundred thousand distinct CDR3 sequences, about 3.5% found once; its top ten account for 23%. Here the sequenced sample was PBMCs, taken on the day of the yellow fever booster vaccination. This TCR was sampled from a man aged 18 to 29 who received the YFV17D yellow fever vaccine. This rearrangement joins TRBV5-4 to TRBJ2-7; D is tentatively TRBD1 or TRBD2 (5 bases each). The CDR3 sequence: CASSFPGTPNEQYF. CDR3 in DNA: TGTGCCAGCAGCTTCCCAGGGACCCCTAACGAGCAGTACTTC. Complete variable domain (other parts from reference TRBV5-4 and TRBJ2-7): ETGVTQSPTHLIKTRGQQVTLRCSSQSGHNTVSWYQQALGQGPQFIFQYYREEENGRGNFPPRFSGLQFPNYSSELNVNALELDDSALYLCASSFPGTPNEQYFGPGTRLTVT.